This T cell receptor beta chain was identified in a study of OX40 agonist ivuxolimab in advanced cancers. The assay was immunoSEQ multiplex PCR, and TCRdb's table has in-frame clones only and misses some. Altogether roughly 100,000 clones are present, 90% being singletons, with the ten largest covering 0.15% to 0.2%. Germline V lookup: CDR1 SGHAT, CDR2 FQNNGV. Trimming left V 2 bases short and J 0 bases short, with 9 bases between. This CDR3 is built from 15 residues. The input for sequencing was CD4+ or CD8+ T cells sorted from blood, taken in a trial of the OX40 agonist ivuxolimab. J is TRBJ2-3 and V is TRBV11-2; no reliable D call. The sequence derives from an adult with an advanced solid tumor such as melanoma, head and neck, liver or kidney cancer. The CDR3 region has the DNA TGTGCCAGCAGCTTACAGGAGTCTAGCACAGATACGCAGTATTTT. Translating gives CASSLQESSTDTQYF.